The 5 T cell receptor beta chains below all came from one sample that was sequenced in a study of T cell responses to AZD1222 COVID-19 vaccine. Assay: immunoSEQ multiplex PCR; the TCRdb copy retains only in-frame clones and omits some. The top ten clones hold approximately 25% of a sample with 94,000 or so clones, 85% to 90% of them seen once. The source material was peripheral blood, sampled on day 0 of AZD1222 vaccination. The receptors shown here come from an adult in good health.

This chain joins TRBV5-8 and TRBJ1-1; perhaps TRBD1 as D (5 bases). V was shortened by 5 bases and J by 4 bases, with 15 bases between the two germline ends. The length of the CDR3 is 14 residues. Germline assignment: CDR1 SGHTS and CDR2 YDEGEE. CDR3 nucleotide sequence: TGTGCCAGCAGTCTGGTGGTGGGGGTCACTGAAGCTTTCTTT. Its protein is CASSLVVGVTEAFF.

The chain has TRBV19 and TRBJ2-3; 10 bases align to TRBD2. The CDR3 totals 14 residues. V lost 6 bases, J lost 4 bases, and 4 bases stayed unmatched. Per the germline V gene, CDR1 is LNHDA and CDR2 is SQIVND (reference sequence). This chain's CDR3 is CASRGAGGPDTQYF. The CDR3 nucleotides read TGTGCCAGTAGAGGAGCGGGAGGGCCAGATACGCAGTATTTT.

This clone appeared once. V usage is TRBV19 and J usage is TRBJ2-7; a weak D match, TRBD2 (5 bases). The germline V gene has CDR1 LNHDA and CDR2 SQIVND (reference sequence). V was trimmed by 6 bases and J by 7 bases, leaving 10 bases between them. The CDR3 length is 11 residues. The CDR3 bases are TGTGCCAGTAGGATGGGGAGTGAGCAGTACTTC. Its protein product is CASRMGSEQYF.

The chain couples TRBV7-3 to TRBJ2-7; TRBD2 agrees at 8 bases. The CDR3 spans 16 residues. Germline assignment: CDR1 SGHTA and CDR2 FQGTGA. The V and J ends lost 5 bases and 3 bases, in that order; junction bases with no gene match: 12. This CDR3 reads CASSLRGGLAIYEQYF. CDR3 sequence (DNA): TGTGCCAGCAGCCTCCGGGGGGGGCTAGCTATCTACGAGCAGTACTTC. Filled out from reference TRBV7-3 and TRBJ2-7, the complete variable domain reads GAGVSQTPSNKVTEKGKYVELRCDPISGHTALYWYRQSLGQGPEFLIYFQGTGAADDSGLPNDRFFAVRPEGSVSTLKIQRTERGDSAVYLCASSLRGGLAIYEQYFGPGTRLTVT.

The V gene is TRBV6-5, the J gene TRBJ2-5; 10 nucleotides agree with TRBD1. CDR3 length: 15 amino acids. J gave up 5 bases and V 6 bases, and 9 bases lay outside the gene matches. CDR1 is MNHEY and CDR2 is SVGAGI in the germline V gene. This CDR3 reads CASSFGQGVLETQYF. The CDR3 region has the DNA TGTGCCAGCAGCTTCGGACAGGGGGTTTTGGAGACCCAGTACTTC.